This T cell receptor beta chain was identified during a study of Graves' ophthalmopathy and Graves' hyperthyroidism. Amplified TCR beta CDR3 regions were obtained using RNA transcripts as template. Amplification began with first-round RT-PCR using HTBI primers, then second-round multiplex PCR was performed. TCRdb reprocessed the multiplex PCR reads via MiXCR and lists one record per CDR3 protein. The table lists over a million distinct CDR3 sequences, less than 45% of them singletons. Sample: peripheral blood or thyroid tissue (not recorded which). The receptor was isolated from an adult man with Graves' hyperthyroidism.

The DNA for the CDR3 is TGCAGTGCTATCGCGAGGACAGGGGGCAGGAGCAATCAGCCCCAGCATTTT. Translating it yields CSAIARTGGRSNQPQHF. The chain joins TRBV20-1 to TRBJ1-5; 11 nucleotides match TRBD1. The V segment lost 4 bases and the J segment 1 base; nucleotides outside the gene matches: 9. Germline values: CDR1 DFQATT, CDR2 SNEGSKA (reference sequence). The CDR3 runs to 17 residues.